Detailed here is one T cell receptor beta chain. Trimming cost V 0 bases and J 5 bases; bases outside gene matches: 6. Germline CDR1 SGDLS, CDR2 YYNGEE. The CDR3 has 15 amino acids. Libraries were prepared by immunoSEQ multiplex PCR; TCRdb keeps only in-frame clonotypes and omits some of them. The top ten clones hold about 10% of a sample with approximately 210,000 clones, roughly 80% of them seen once. Participants reported their clinical history, and cohort assignment relied on those reports. Donors in Cohort 3 counted as recovered after two negative PCRs, clearance, or symptom resolution. This entry is derived from a study of blood T cell repertoires in COVID-19. Background on the study: The cDNA or gDNA used as material had been derived from T cells, B-cell-depleted T cells, or PBMCs.

The sequence was obtained from a middle-aged man who had recovered from COVID-19. The J gene is TRBJ2-5, the V gene TRBV9, with 8 bases lining up with TRBD2. Source material: PBMCs or T cells enriched from blood (not recorded which). This CDR3 reads CASSVGNGLAETQYF. Written as DNA, the CDR3 is TGTGCCAGCAGCGTAGGAAACGGACTAGCCGAGACCCAGTACTTC.